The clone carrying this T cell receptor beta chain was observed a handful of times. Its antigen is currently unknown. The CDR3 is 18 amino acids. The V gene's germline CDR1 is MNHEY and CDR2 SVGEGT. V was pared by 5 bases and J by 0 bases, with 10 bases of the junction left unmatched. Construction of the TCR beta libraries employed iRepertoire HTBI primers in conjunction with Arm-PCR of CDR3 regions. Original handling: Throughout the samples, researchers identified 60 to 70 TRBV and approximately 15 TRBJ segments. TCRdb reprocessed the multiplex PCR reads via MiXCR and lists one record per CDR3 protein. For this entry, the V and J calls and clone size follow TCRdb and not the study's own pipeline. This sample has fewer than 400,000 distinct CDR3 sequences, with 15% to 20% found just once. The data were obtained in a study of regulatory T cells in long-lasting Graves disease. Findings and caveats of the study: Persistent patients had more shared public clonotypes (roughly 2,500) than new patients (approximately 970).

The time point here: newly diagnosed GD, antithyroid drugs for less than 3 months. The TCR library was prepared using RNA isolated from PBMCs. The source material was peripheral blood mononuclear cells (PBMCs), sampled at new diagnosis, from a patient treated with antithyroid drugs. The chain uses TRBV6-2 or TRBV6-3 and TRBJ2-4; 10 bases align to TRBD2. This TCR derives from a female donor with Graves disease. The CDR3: CASSTGTSAPLAKNIQYF. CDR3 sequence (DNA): TGTGCCAGCAGTACCGGGACTAGCGCTCCCTTAGCCAAAAACATTCAGTACTTC.